A single T cell receptor beta chain is shown here with its context. V gave up 2 bases and J gave up 5 bases; unmatched junction bases: 11. The CDR3 extends over 18 amino acids. Germline CDR1 SQVTM, CDR2 ANQGSEA. Method: immunoSEQ multiplex PCR; TCRdb's copy keeps in-frame clones and lacks some. The data contain 150,000 to 160,000 clones, approximately 91% of them singletons. The data stem from a study of blood T cell repertoires in COVID-19. Sequenced sample: peripheral blood. The TCR comes from a woman aged 70-85 years with acute or convalescent COVID-19. The chain has TRBV29-1 and TRBJ2-1; 14 bases fit TRBD2. CDR3 nucleotides: TGCAGCGTTGAATCTCTTAGGACTAGCGGGGGGATTAACAATGAGCAGTTCTTC. Translated: CSVESLRTSGGINNEQFF.